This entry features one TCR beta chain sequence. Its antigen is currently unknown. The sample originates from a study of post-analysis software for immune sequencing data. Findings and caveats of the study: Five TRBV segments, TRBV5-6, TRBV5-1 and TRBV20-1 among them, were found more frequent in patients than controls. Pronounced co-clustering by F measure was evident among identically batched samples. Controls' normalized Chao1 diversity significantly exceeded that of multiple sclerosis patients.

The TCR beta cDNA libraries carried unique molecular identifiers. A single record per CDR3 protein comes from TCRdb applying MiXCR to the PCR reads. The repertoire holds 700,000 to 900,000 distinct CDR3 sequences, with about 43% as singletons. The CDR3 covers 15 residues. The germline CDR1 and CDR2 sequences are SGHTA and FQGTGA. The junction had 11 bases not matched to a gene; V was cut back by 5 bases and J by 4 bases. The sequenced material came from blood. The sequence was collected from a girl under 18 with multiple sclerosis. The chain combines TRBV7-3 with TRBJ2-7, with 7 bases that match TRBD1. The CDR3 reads CASSPRQGPVYEQYF. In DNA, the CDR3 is TGTGCCAGCAGCCCCAGACAGGGACCCGTTTACGAGCAGTACTTC.